The 11 T cell receptor beta chains below were found in one sample sequenced in a study of blood T cell repertoires in COVID-19. Method: immunoSEQ multiplex PCR; TCRdb's copy keeps in-frame clones and lacks some. The sample holds approximately 230,000 clones, approximately 80% seen once. The sequencing sample was made of peripheral blood. The receptors shown here come from an elderly man with acute or convalescent COVID-19.

This clone was seen a single time. The rearrangement joins TRBV2 to TRBJ1-3, with unresolved D. Deletions cut 1 base from V and 0 bases from J, with 7 bases between. The CDR3 runs 15 residues. Germline CDR1 reads SNHLY; CDR2 reads FYNNEI. The CDR3 region is CASSEDGISGNTIYF. For the CDR3, the DNA is TGTGCCAGCAGTGAAGACGGGATCTCTGGAAACACCATATATTTT. Drawing the rest from reference TRBV2 and TRBJ1-3, the complete variable domain is EPEVTQTPSHQVTQMGQEVILRCVPISNHLYFYWYRQILGQKVEFLVSFYNNEISEKSEIFDDQFSVERPDGSNFTLKIRSTKLEDSAMYFCASSEDGISGNTIYFGEGSWLTVV.

The chain combines TRBV18 with TRBJ2-2, with D perhaps TRBD2 (5 bases). The V gene lost 3 bases and the J gene lost 1 base, with 9 bases spanning the gap. CDR3 size: 15 residues. CDR1 is KGHSH and CDR2 is LQKENI in the germline V gene. The CDR3 protein is CASSPTGMNTGELFF. In nucleotides, the CDR3 is TGTGCCAGCTCACCGACGGGGATGAACACCGGGGAGCTGTTTTTT.

The chain carries TRBV6-6 and TRBJ1-6, with TRBD1 identical over 9 bases. The trim removed 2 bases at V and 7 bases at J, leaving 3 bases unmatched. The CDR3 is 15 amino acids. Germline V lookup: CDR1 MNHNY, CDR2 SVGAGI (reference sequence). The CDR3 coding sequence is TGTGCCAGCAGTTACGCGGGACAGGGCAATTCACCCCTCCACTTT. It codes for CASSYAGQGNSPLHF.

This rearrangement joins TRBV7-2 to TRBJ1-1; 8 bases line up with TRBD1. Unmatched junction bases numbered 7, after V lost 5 bases and J lost 5 bases. Germline assignment: CDR1 SGHTA and CDR2 FQGNSA. CDR3 length equals 14 residues. This chain's CDR3 is CASSPRTGSTEAFF. Here the CDR3 DNA reads TGTGCCAGCAGCCCCCGGACAGGGAGTACTGAAGCTTTCTTT.

This clone occurred once. The V and J genes are TRBV19 and TRBJ2-3; 7 bases match TRBD2. Germline lookup yields CDR1 LNHDA and CDR2 SQIVND (reference sequence). J lost 6 bases, V lost 5 bases, and 8 bases had no gene match. This CDR3 is 14 amino acids long. The chain's CDR3 is CASSGQRGRDTQYF. Written as DNA, the CDR3 is TGTGCCAGTAGTGGCCAGCGGGGCCGGGATACGCAGTATTTT.

The chain recombines TRBV4-1 with TRBJ2-6, with D possibly being TRBD1 (6 bases). Trimming removed 3 bases from V and 2 bases from J, with 8 bases in between. The germline V gene encodes CDR1 MGHRA and CDR2 YSYEKL. The length of the CDR3 is 15 residues. CDR3 in amino acids: CASSQPGAGANVLTF. CDR3 coding DNA: TGCGCCAGCAGCCAGCCAGGGGCTGGGGCCAACGTCCTGACTTTC.

The chain couples TRBV6-7 to TRBJ2-1; 9 bases are a match to TRBD1. Being an ORF, TRBV6-7 has a function that is uncertain. The CDR3 extends over 19 amino acids. J gave up 4 bases and V 6 bases, and 19 bases lay outside the gene matches. The CDR3 is CASRIPGQGFLLSYNEQFF. CDR3 nucleotides: TGTGCCAGCAGAATCCCGGGACAGGGTTTCCTCCTCTCATACAATGAGCAGTTCTTC.

J is TRBJ1-5 and V is TRBV27; D call uncertain. The germline V gene has CDR1 MNHEY and CDR2 SMNVEV (reference sequence). The CDR3 is 14 amino acids. The V gene lost 5 bases and the J gene lost 4 bases, with 12 bases spanning the gap. The CDR3 nucleotides read TGTGCCAGCAGTCCCTACGCGTTAAATCAGCCCCAGCATTTT. This translates into CASSPYALNQPQHF.

V is TRBV7-8 and J is TRBJ2-7; TRBD2 agrees at 8 bases. Germline V gene sequence: CDR1 SGHVS, CDR2 FQNEAQ. The CDR3 totals 16 residues. V shed 0 bases and J 2 bases; nucleotides not matched to a gene: 6. The CDR3 DNA follows: TGTGCCAGCAGCTTAGCCGACAGCGGGAGCCCCTACGAGCAGTACTTC. Translating it yields CASSLADSGSPYEQYF.

The J gene is TRBJ2-7, the V gene TRBV15, with 7 bases fitting TRBD1. This CDR3 contains 15 residues. Germline values: CDR1 LNHNV, CDR2 YYDKDF (reference sequence). V dropped 3 bases and J dropped 0; count of bases not matched to a gene: 5. This CDR3 is CATSSRQGTSYEQYF. CDR3 in DNA: TGTGCCACCAGCAGTCGACAGGGAACCTCCTACGAGCAGTACTTC.

The V and J genes are TRBV21-1 and TRBJ1-5. TRBV21-1 is tagged as a pseudogene. The CDR3 is 16 residues long. The CDR3 coding sequence is TGTGCCATTAAGGTGGGGTGCGGAGGAAGCAATCAGCCCCAGCATTTT. It encodes CAIKVGCGGSNQPQHF.